These 2 T cell receptor beta chains originate from one sample sequenced in a study of T cell responses to AZD1222 COVID-19 vaccine. Produced via immunoSEQ multiplex PCR; TCRdb's table is partial and in-frame only. This sample yields more than 100,000 clones, of which around 92% are seen a single time; 14% belongs to the top ten. The sequenced sample was peripheral blood, obtained on day 0 of AZD1222 vaccination. These receptors originate from an adult in good health.

This CDR3 is CASSLVGLGSYNEQFF. In DNA form, the CDR3 reads TGTGCCAGCAGCTTAGTGGGGCTGGGCTCCTACAATGAGCAGTTCTTC. The V call is TRBV7-9, the J call TRBJ2-1; tentative D call: TRBD1 (5 bases). Germline lookup yields CDR1 SEHNR and CDR2 FQNEAQ (reference sequence). The CDR3 sequence is 16 residues long. V lost 1 base to trimming and J lost 0 bases, with 10 bases between them.

As DNA, the CDR3 is TGTGCCAGCAGCGCCCGAGATTGGACAGGGGGCCCAGTAGGTGAAAAACTGTTTTTT. This codes for CASSARDWTGGPVGEKLFF. V is TRBV9 and J is TRBJ1-4; 11 bases match TRBD1. In germline, CDR1 is SGDLS, CDR2 YYNGEE. The trim removed 3 bases at V and 7 bases at J, leaving 17 bases unmatched. The CDR3 is made up of 19 amino acids.